Listed here are 2 T cell receptor beta chains from one sample, sequenced in a study of T cells in Graves' hyperthyroidism and ophthalmopathy. Researchers amplified the TCR beta CDR3 regions from RNA transcripts. The HTBI primer set drove a first-round RT-PCR of the TCR CDR3. MiXCR was run by TCRdb on the multiplex PCR reads, yielding one entry per CDR3 protein. The table has approximately 380,000 distinct CDR3 sequences, 15% to 20% seen once. Material for sequencing was blood. The receptors shown here come from a woman between 18 and 30 years old with Graves' hyperthyroidism.

This clonotype has at least ten counts. The chain couples TRBV20-1 to TRBJ2-5; perhaps TRBD2 as D (7 bases). Deletions cut 3 bases from V and 2 bases from J, with 16 bases between. This CDR3 spans 15 amino acids. Germline lookup yields CDR1 DFQATT and CDR2 SNEGSKA (reference sequence). DNA of the CDR3: TGCAGTGCTAGTGTTGACAGCGGGACACAAGAGACCCAGTACTTC. This translates into CSASVDSGTQETQYF.

This chain joins TRBV4-1 and TRBJ2-7; 12 bases agree with TRBD2. The CDR3 contains 18 residues. J was trimmed by 5 bases and V by 0 bases; bases with no gene match: 11. CDR1 and CDR2 from the germline V gene are MGHRA and YSYEKL. CDR3 amino acids: CASSQDRASGGADDEQYF. CDR3 sequence (DNA): TGCGCCAGCAGCCAAGATCGCGCTAGCGGGGGGGCCGACGACGAGCAGTACTTC.